The 25 T cell receptor beta chains reported below all come from one sample, sequenced in a study of CD8+ T cells in alopecia areata. The sequencing template was cDNA reverse transcribed from extracted RNA. TCRdb keeps only in-frame clones here, not all; method: immunoSEQ multiplex PCR. The sample includes 150,000 to 200,000 clones, 67% of them seen just once. Here the sequenced sample was CD8+ T cells sorted from blood, taken at week 0. All receptors derive from a human donor with alopecia areata.

This clone was counted between two and nine times. V is TRBV29-1 and J is TRBJ2-3; D is ambiguous. CDR1 and CDR2 (germline): SQVTM, ANQGSEA. This CDR3 spans 14 amino acids. V was trimmed by 4 bases and J by 6 bases, leaving 17 bases between them. The chain's CDR3 is CSVVQRVLVDTQYF. As DNA, the CDR3 is TGCAGCGTTGTTCAGCGAGTCCTAGTGGATACGCAGTATTTT.

Points on this clone: Other DNA sequences in this specimen translate into the identical CDR3. The chain carries TRBV5-1 and TRBJ2-7; D not certain. The germline V gene encodes CDR1 SGHRS and CDR2 YFSETQ. V was trimmed by 3 bases and J by 6 bases, leaving 10 bases between them. CDR3 length equals 12 residues. The CDR3 loop is CASSSPGGEQYF. In DNA, the CDR3 is TGCGCCAGCAGCTCCCCGGGTGGCGAGCAGTACTTC. Combining the CDR3 with reference TRBV5-1 and TRBJ2-7 gives the whole variable domain KAGVTQTPRYLIKTRGQQVTLSCSPISGHRSVSWYQQTPGQGLQFLFEYFSETQRNKGNFPGRFSGRQFSNSRSEMNVSTLELGDSALYLCASSSPGGEQYFGPGTRLTVT.

The chain carries TRBV29-1 and TRBJ1-2; 9 bases are a match to TRBD1. In germline, CDR1 is SQVTM, CDR2 ANQGSEA. V dropped 5 bases and J dropped 4; count of bases not matched to a gene: 8. The CDR3 length is 14 residues. The CDR3 spells CSVPASGQGYGYTF. The CDR3 DNA reads as TGCAGCGTTCCCGCTTCGGGACAGGGCTATGGCTACACCTTC.

The CDR3 region is CATSGGGNNEQFF. The CDR3 DNA reads TGTGCCACTAGTGGGGGGGGTAACAATGAGCAGTTCTTC. This sequence joins TRBV6-5 and TRBJ2-1, with 7 bases matching TRBD2. The CDR3 totals 13 residues. Germline V gives CDR1 MNHEY, CDR2 SVGAGI. With V trimmed by 10 bases and J by 5 bases, 8 bases remained unmatched.

J is TRBJ2-3 and V is TRBV2; D remains unclear. CDR1 is SNHLY, CDR2 FYNNEI, per germline. The CDR3 covers 9 residues. Trimming cost V 7 bases and J 4 bases, with 0 bases left between them. CDR3 in amino acids: CASTDTQYF. The CDR3 coding sequence is TGTGCCAGCACAGATACGCAGTATTTT.

The chain combines TRBV29-1 with TRBJ2-7; 9 positions match TRBD1. V was clipped by 2 bases and J by 4 bases; unmatched bases: 6. Per germline, CDR1 SQVTM and CDR2 ANQGSEA. The CDR3 covers 14 residues. In DNA form, the CDR3 reads TGCAGCGTTGAAACGAGACAGGGGGGTTACGAGCAGTACTTC. Its protein product is CSVETRQGGYEQYF.

V and J are TRBV25-1 and TRBJ1-1, with D possibly TRBD1 on 5 matching bases. V lost 4 bases to trimming and J lost 4 bases, with 10 bases between them. The CDR3 is 13 residues long. Germline lookup yields CDR1 MGHDK and CDR2 SYGVNS. The chain's CDR3 is CASSGQGLTEAFF. DNA of the CDR3: TGTGCCAGCAGTGGCCAGGGTCTCACTGAAGCTTTCTTT.

The chain combines TRBV4-1 with TRBJ2-7, with 9 bases that match TRBD1. Germline trimming cut 1 base from V and 5 bases from J; bases unmatched to any gene: 6. From germline, CDR1 is MGHRA and CDR2 YSYEKL. CDR3 size: 15 residues. CDR3 sequence reads: CASSQAWTGVHEQYF. DNA of the CDR3: TGCGCCAGCAGCCAAGCATGGACAGGGGTTCACGAGCAGTACTTC.

The chain's CDR3 is CASSLAVGARDTQYF. CDR3 sequence (DNA): TGCGCCAGCAGCTTGGCGGTAGGCGCGCGGGATACGCAGTATTTT. V is TRBV5-1 and J is TRBJ2-3, with no clear D. The CDR3 is 15 residues long. Germline V CDR1 and CDR2: SGHRS, YFSETQ. V was cut by 0 bases and J by 6 bases, with 14 bases left in between.

The V call is TRBV30, the J call TRBJ2-2; tentative D call: TRBD1 (6 bases). Deletions cut 5 bases from V and 6 bases from J, with 13 bases between. This CDR3 region has 13 residues. Germline assignment: CDR1 GTSNPN and CDR2 SVGIG (reference sequence). CDR3 amino acids: CAWGQGKAGELFF. The CDR3 region has the DNA TGTGCCTGGGGTCAGGGGAAGGCCGGGGAGCTGTTTTTT.

The chain carries TRBV7-9 and TRBJ2-2; D is tentatively TRBD1 or TRBD2 (5 bases each). Trimming left V 5 bases short and J 5 bases short, with 15 bases between. The CDR3 is made up of 15 amino acids. Per the germline V gene, CDR1 is SEHNR and CDR2 is FQNEAQ (reference sequence). The CDR3 region has the DNA TGTGCCAGCAGCCGGACCACTTGGGGGACCGGGGAGCTGTTTTTT. The encoded protein is CASSRTTWGTGELFF.

On this clone itself: A much larger clone differs by one base, so this may be a read error. This chain connects TRBV14 to TRBJ1-1; D possibly corresponds to TRBD1 (6 bases). Germline V gives CDR1 SGHDN, CDR2 FVKESK. This CDR3 is built from 13 residues. Trimming took off 4 bases at V and 1 base at J, with 7 bases between the two ends. This CDR3 is CASSLQGNTEAFF. The CDR3, as DNA: TGTGCCAGCAGCCTACAGGGGAACACTGAAGCTTTCTTT.

This rearrangement joins TRBV30 to TRBJ1-6; a weak D match, TRBD1 (5 bases). V was clipped by 4 bases and J by 4 bases, with 14 bases between them. Germline V lookup: CDR1 GTSNPN, CDR2 SVGIG (reference sequence). CDR3 length: 15 residues. The CDR3 region is CAWTPRGSYNSPLHF. The CDR3 nucleotides are TGTGCCTGGACCCCAAGGGGCTCGTATAATTCACCCCTCCACTTT.

The V call is TRBV6-5, the J call TRBJ2-2; TRBD1 matches at 10 bases. Losses at the gene ends were 2 bases for V and 1 base for J; bases not matched to a gene: 1. The CDR3 consists of 16 residues. In germline, CDR1 is MNHEY, CDR2 SVGAGI. In DNA form, the CDR3 reads TGTGCCAGCAGTTACGACAGGGGGCGGAACACCGGGGAGCTGTTTTTT. This codes for CASSYDRGRNTGELFF.

V and J are TRBV7-9 and TRBJ1-6, with unresolved D. The V end lost 4 bases, the J end lost 0 bases, and 13 bases lay between the germline ends. The CDR3 is made up of 17 amino acids. From germline, CDR1 is SEHNR and CDR2 FQNEAQ (reference sequence). The CDR3 region has the DNA TGTGCCAGCAGCTCTCGCTTGAAGAGCTCCTATAATTCACCCCTCCACTTT. Translation gives CASSSRLKSSYNSPLHF.

The V gene is TRBV5-6, the J gene TRBJ1-2; D is possibly TRBD1 (5 bases). CDR1 is SGHDT and CDR2 is YYEEEE in the germline V gene. V lost 1 base, J lost 4 bases, and 11 bases lay in between. The CDR3 runs to 14 residues. The CDR3 loop reads CASSLLPGSYGYTF. The CDR3 DNA reads TGTGCCAGCAGCTTGCTTCCAGGGTCCTATGGCTACACCTTC.

For the CDR3, the DNA is TGTGCCAGCAGTTCCTATACAGGCGAGCAGTACTTC. This translates into CASSSYTGEQYF. This rearrangement joins TRBV27 to TRBJ2-7; maybe TRBD1 (5 bases). The CDR3 has 12 residues. The germline V gene has CDR1 MNHEY and CDR2 SMNVEV (reference sequence). Trimming removed 4 bases at V and 6 bases at J, with 10 bases between.

This clone was seen only once. This sequence joins TRBV30 and TRBJ2-4; 10 bases line up with TRBD2. The CDR3 spans 14 residues. Per germline, CDR1 GTSNPN and CDR2 SVGIG (reference sequence). V lost 3 bases and J lost 4; bases outside the gene matches: 3. Here the CDR3 reads CAWSLAGEKNIQYF. The CDR3 coding sequence is TGTGCCTGGAGCCTAGCGGGGGAGAAAAACATTCAGTACTTC.

The table lists this clone with a count of one. The gene calls are TRBV6-6 and TRBJ2-7; D gene ambiguous. Germline V CDR1 and CDR2: MNHNY, SVGAGI (reference sequence). The CDR3 runs to 11 residues. Deletions cut 8 bases from V and 7 bases from J, with 12 bases between. CDR3 protein: CASRVQWEQYF. In nucleotides, the CDR3 is TGTGCCAGCCGGGTTCAATGGGAGCAGTACTTC.

Only a few counts were recorded for this clone. The chain links TRBV29-1 to TRBJ2-7; D remains unclear. V gave up 2 bases and J gave up 4 bases, with 6 bases separating them. CDR3 length: 11 residues. Germline values: CDR1 SQVTM, CDR2 ANQGSEA. The CDR3 loop reads CSVESEYEQYF. As DNA, the CDR3 is TGCAGCGTTGAAAGTGAATACGAGCAGTACTTC.

This rearrangement joins TRBV7-9 to TRBJ2-5, with D possibly being TRBD2 (5 bases). The CDR3 totals 13 residues. Germline V gene sequence: CDR1 SEHNR, CDR2 FQNEAQ (reference sequence). V lost 7 bases to trimming and J lost 0 bases, with 9 bases between them. The CDR3 DNA reads as TGTGCCAGCATCGGGGTCTACCAAGAGACCCAGTACTTC. Translating it yields CASIGVYQETQYF.

The chain is built from TRBV7-2 and TRBJ2-1; the match to TRBD2 covers 12 bases. The V segment lost 5 bases and the J segment 3 bases; nucleotides outside the gene matches: 14. This CDR3 is 19 amino acids long. Germline V CDR1 and CDR2: SGHTA, FQGNSA. In DNA form, the CDR3 reads TGTGCCAGCAGCCAGACTAGCGGGGGCCCCCTCCGATACTACAATGAGCAGTTCTTC. Translation gives CASSQTSGGPLRYYNEQFF.

The V and J genes are TRBV29-1 and TRBJ2-4; 9 positions match TRBD1. The CDR3 contains 14 residues. The V gene end was trimmed by 5 bases and the J gene end by 2 bases; junction bases not matched to a gene: 4. In germline, CDR1 is SQVTM, CDR2 ANQGSEA. The DNA for the CDR3 is TGCAGCGTTTTTGGGACAGGGTCCAAAAACATTCAGTACTTC. Protein: CSVFGTGSKNIQYF.

This clone was seen more than once but under ten times. The chain combines TRBV5-1 with TRBJ2-2, with no clear D. V lost 6 bases and J lost 2, with 8 bases in between. The CDR3 spans 13 residues. Germline CDR1 SGHRS, CDR2 YFSETQ. DNA of the CDR3: TGCGCCAGCAACCCGGAAAACACCGGGGAGCTGTTTTTT. Translation: CASNPENTGELFF.

This rearrangement joins TRBV30 to TRBJ1-1, with TRBD1 identical over 10 bases. Germline V gives CDR1 GTSNPN, CDR2 SVGIG (reference sequence). This CDR3 is 15 amino acids long. With V trimmed by 2 bases and J by 3 bases, 6 bases remained unmatched. The DNA for the CDR3 is TGTGCCTGGAGTCACCTTGGGACAGGGGACACTGAAGCTTTCTTT. Amino acids: CAWSHLGTGDTEAFF.